This is a list of T cell receptor beta chains from one sample in a study of CD8 T cells in ankylosing spondylitis. TCRdb itself ran the 5' RACE reads through MiXCR, one entry per CDR3 protein. The sample includes under 950,000 distinct CDR3 sequences, over 15% of them seen just once. Sequencing was carried out using blood, either unsorted or a sorted T cell fraction (not recorded which). The receptors shown here come from a male donor with ankylosing spondylitis. The CDR3 runs from the conserved cysteine through the conserved F or W. Fields, in order: D gene, clone size, J gene, V gene, CDR3 DNA, CDR3 protein. D genes are given only for firm matches. Size is omitted from some rows. Given values are once, few, many or a class for expanded clones.

>.|.|TRBJ2-3|TRBV6-1
TGTGCCAGCAGCCCCTGGAACACAGATACGCAGTATTTT
CASSPWNTDTQYF
>.|few|TRBJ1-5|TRBV5-6
TGTGCCAGCAGCTTGTCGGAAGGCGTGACGAGGCCCCAGCATTTT
CASSLSEGVTRPQHF
>TRBD2|.|TRBJ2-1|TRBV6-2/TRBV6-3
TGTGCCAGCAGCCGTAGCGGGAGAACCAGGAATGAGCAGTTCTTC
CASSRSGRTRNEQFF
>.|many|TRBJ2-7|TRBV29-1
TGCAGCGTTGAGTTGGACTCCTACGAGCAGTACTTC
CSVELDSYEQYF
>TRBD2|.|TRBJ2-7|TRBV7-9
TGTGCCAGCAGCTTATTAGCTAGCGGGAAAAGCTCCTACGAGCAGTACTTC
CASSLLASGKSSYEQYF
>TRBD2|.|TRBJ2-6|TRBV4-1
TGCGCCAGCAGCCAAATTGGACTAGCGGACCCCTCTGGGGCCAACGTCCTGACTTTC
CASSQIGLADPSGANVLTF
>.|few|TRBJ2-4|TRBV7-9
TGTGCCAGCAGCTTAGCCTCGGCCGGGACCGCCAAAAACATTCAGTACTTC
CASSLASAGTAKNIQYF
>.|few|TRBJ1-1|TRBV20-1
TGCAGTGCTAGAGATCTTTCGGCGGCTTTCTTT
CSARDLSAAFF
>TRBD2|few|TRBJ2-3|TRBV9
TGTGCCAGCAGCACGCTAGCGGGGGGCCCAGATACGCAGTATTTT
CASSTLAGGPDTQYF
>.|few|TRBJ2-1|TRBV7-3
TGTGCCAGCAGCCCCGGGACTGGCTTTCGCGACAATGAGCAGTTCTTC
CASSPGTGFRDNEQFF
>.|.|TRBJ2-1|TRBV12-3/TRBV12-4
TGTGCCAGCAGCTTCGGTATCTCAAAGGCACCCTACAATGAGCAGTTCTTC
CASSFGISKAPYNEQFF
>.|few|TRBJ2-2|TRBV20-1
TGCAGTGCTAGAGATACGGGGATCAACACCGGGGAGCTGTTTTTT
CSARDTGINTGELFF
>.|few|TRBJ2-3|TRBV27
TGTGCCAGCAGTCCCCTTAACCCCAGGGCTGATACGCAGTATTTT
CASSPLNPRADTQYF
>.|.|TRBJ2-7|TRBV20-1
TGCAGTGCTAAACGGGACGCTACCTACGAGCAGTACTTC
CSAKRDATYEQYF
>.|.|TRBJ1-3|TRBV11-1
TGTGCCAGCAGGTCTAGGGTGGGGCAAGGGGCCGCCAGCGGAAACACCATATATTTT
CASRSRVGQGAASGNTIYF
>.|few|TRBJ2-1|TRBV4-3
TGCGCCAGCAGCCAAGAGGGGGCTAGCGACAATGAGCAGTTCTTC
CASSQEGASDNEQFF
>.|few|TRBJ2-3|TRBV11-2
TGTGCCAGCAGCTTAGATTTTGGCAGATCAGATACGCAGTATTTT
CASSLDFGRSDTQYF
>.|.|TRBJ2-7|TRBV24-1
TGTGCCACCAGTGGATGGGGCGAGCAGTACTTC
CATSGWGEQYF
>.|few|TRBJ1-6|TRBV27
TGTGCCAGCAGTTTCCGCAGGAGCTCCTATAATTCACCCCTCCACTTT
CASSFRRSSYNSPLHF
>TRBD1|few|TRBJ1-1|TRBV15
TGTGCCACCGGTTACAGGGGATACACTGAAGCTTTCTTT
CATGYRGYTEAFF
>TRBD1|.|TRBJ2-7|TRBV12-3/TRBV12-4
TGTGCCAGCAGTTGGGGGACAGGGACGGGCTACGAGCAGTACTTC
CASSWGTGTGYEQYF
>.|few|TRBJ1-1|TRBV5-1
TGCGCCAGCAGCTTGGGCCAGGGTCAGGCTTTCTTT
CASSLGQGQAFF
>.|.|TRBJ2-2|TRBV4-3
TGCGCCAGCAGCCAAGATCGATATGGACCTGGGGAGCTGTTTTTT
CASSQDRYGPGELFF
>.|.|TRBJ1-1|TRBV12-3/TRBV12-4
TGTGCCAGCGCTAGGGCCGGGAACACTGAAGCTTTCTTT
CASARAGNTEAFF
>TRBD1|.|TRBJ1-1|TRBV5-1
TGCGCCAGCACCTTGGACAGGGGGGTCACTGAAGCTTTCTTT
CASTLDRGVTEAFF
>.|many|TRBJ2-3|TRBV12-3/TRBV12-4
TGTGCCAGCAAGAACATAGCAGATACGCAGTATTTT
CASKNIADTQYF